This TCR beta chain was captured by sequencing in a study of circulating and synovial CD4+ cells in juvenile arthritis. Overall study findings and caveats: These blood cells shared more CDR3 sequences with synovium than bulk blood. Bulk blood CD4 repertoires were more diverse than these. Measured synovium overlap likely understates the true shared repertoire. CPL versus bulk CD4 samples: T cell genome counts differed by at least an order of magnitude.

Note on this clone: The antigen remains undetermined.

V lost 4 bases to trimming and J lost 2 bases, with 8 bases between them. Germline CDR1 reads LNHDA; CDR2 reads SQIVND (reference sequence). The CDR3 runs to 14 residues. Sequencing was performed with immunoSEQ multiplex PCR; in TCRdb, only in-frame clones are kept and a portion is missing. This table holds 30,000 to 40,000 clones, 90% to 95% found once. The TCR sequence derives from a human donor with juvenile idiopathic arthritis. The source material was CD4+ T cells from blood. This chain uses TRBV19 with TRBJ2-2; no clear D gene. DNA of the CDR3: TGTGCCAGTAGTAGCGGAACTAACACCGGGGAGCTGTTTTTT. Protein: CASSSGTNTGELFF.